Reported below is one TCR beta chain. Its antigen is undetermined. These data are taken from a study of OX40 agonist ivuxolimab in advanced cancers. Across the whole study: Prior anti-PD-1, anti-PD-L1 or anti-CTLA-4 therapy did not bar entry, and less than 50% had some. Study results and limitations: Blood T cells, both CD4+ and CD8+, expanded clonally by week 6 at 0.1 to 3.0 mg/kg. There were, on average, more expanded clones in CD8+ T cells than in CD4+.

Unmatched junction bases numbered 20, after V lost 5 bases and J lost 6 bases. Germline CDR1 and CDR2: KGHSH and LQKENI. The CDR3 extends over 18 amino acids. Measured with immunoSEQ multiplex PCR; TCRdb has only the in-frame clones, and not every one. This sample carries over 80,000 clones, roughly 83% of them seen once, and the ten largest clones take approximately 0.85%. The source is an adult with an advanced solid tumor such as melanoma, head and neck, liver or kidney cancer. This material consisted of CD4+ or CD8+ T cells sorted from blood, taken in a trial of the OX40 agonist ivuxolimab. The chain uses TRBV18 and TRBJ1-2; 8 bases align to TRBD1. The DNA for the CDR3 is TGTGCCAGCTCAACCTCCACTGTGCGTCGGGCAGGGGGCGATGGCTACACCTTC. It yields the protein CASSTSTVRRAGGDGYTF.